This T cell receptor beta chain is drawn from a study of blood T cell repertoires in COVID-19. Study-level information: From T cells, B-cell-depleted T cells, or PBMCs came the material, which was cDNA or gDNA.

As processed by the authors: Amplification with reference gene primers provided the estimates of nucleated cell counts. Using immunoSEQ multiplex PCR, the repertoire was profiled, and TCRdb retains in-frame clones only, with some absent. The V and J calls and the clone size are those of that table, but D and trimming were determined from the DNA. Of more than 65,000 clones detected, 75% to 80% appear once; the ten largest clones hold around 47%. This clone has just a few counts. The CDR3 runs 15 residues. Trimming removed 2 bases at V and 4 bases at J, with 14 bases between. The V gene's germline CDR1 is MGHDK and CDR2 SYGVNS.

This TCR derives from a human donor in a cohort sampled during active COVID-19. Sequenced input: peripheral blood. V is TRBV25-1 and J is TRBJ1-2; no firm D call. CDR3 nucleotides: TGTGCCAGCAGTGAAAACGTGGGGAGGGCCTATGGCTACACCTTC. The encoded protein is CASSENVGRAYGYTF.